This T cell receptor (delta chain) was recorded in a study of gamma-delta T cells after stem cell transplantation. Comment on this clone: A single base is all that separates this from a far larger clone, so a read error is likely.

This CDR3 region has 15 residues. Germline V gene lookup returns CDR1 GEAIGNYY and CDR2 EKD. TCRdb called clones anew from the RT-PCR reads with CATT. The sample records 850 to 1,100 delta-chain clones, under 15% being singletons. Specimen: gamma-delta T cells. The receptor was isolated from a human donor. It is not recorded whose cells these are; they may come from a transplant donor. The chain uses TRDV2 and TRDJ1; no clear D gene. As DNA, the CDR3 is TGTGCCCGTGACACCCTGCAAAGGGACACCGATAAACTCATCTTT. Protein sequence: CARDTLQRDTDKLIF.